Included here is one T cell receptor (beta chain) sequence, with context. CDR1 and CDR2 from the germline V gene are GTSNPN and SVGIG (reference sequence). The CDR3 has 16 amino acids. The germline V and J ends were trimmed by 3 bases and 4 bases, with 22 bases remaining between them. Original handling: Counts of nucleated cells, estimated from reference gene primer amplification, were obtained. Using immunoSEQ multiplex PCR, the repertoire was profiled, and TCRdb retains in-frame clones only, with some absent. V, J and clone size reflect that table, while D and trimming were determined from the DNA. Among about 57,000 clones listed, around three quarters were seen once. These data come from a study of blood T cell repertoires in COVID-19. At the level of the study: The samples span acute and convalescent COVID-19 from the United States, Italy and Spain.

Sequences were obtained from peripheral blood. The chain carries TRBV30 and TRBJ2-7; D is possibly TRBD1 (5 bases). This clonotype originated in a human donor in a cohort sampled during active COVID-19. CDR3 coding DNA: TGTGCCTGGAGGCGTGCGCGATTCGAAGGGGTTTACGAGCAGTACTTC. As protein: CAWRRARFEGVYEQYF.